Each of the 20 T cell receptor beta chains below was sequenced from the same sample in a study of STAT5B mutations in CD4+ large granular lymphocyte leukemia. Some clones are missing from TCRdb's copy, which holds only in-frame ones; the method was immunoSEQ multiplex PCR. Of 35,000 or so clones listed, around 90% are singletons. The sample consisted of CD4+ T cells from blood buffy coats. The origin of the receptors is a human donor in good health.

The chain's CDR3 is CASSRRDGIFSEQFF. The CDR3 DNA reads TGTGCCAGCAGCCGCAGGGATGGAATTTTCAGTGAGCAGTTCTTC. The V gene is TRBV14, the J gene TRBJ2-1; possibly TRBD1 for D (5 bases). Trimming took off 4 bases at V and 9 bases at J, with 19 bases between the two ends. This CDR3 comprises 15 residues. CDR1 and CDR2 (germline): SGHDN, FVKESK.

The V and J genes are TRBV27 and TRBJ1-2, with D possibly TRBD1 on 5 matching bases. Trimming removed 4 bases from V and 7 bases from J, with 13 bases in between. Germline CDR1 and CDR2: MNHEY and SMNVEV (reference sequence). This CDR3 region has 13 residues. In DNA, the CDR3 is TGTGCCAGCAGTTCCAGGGTATATAGTGGCTACACCTTC. Its translation is CASSSRVYSGYTF.

CDR3 sequence (DNA): TGTGCCAGCAGCCAAGGACAGATGTTCGGTTATGGCTACACCTTC. Protein product: CASSQGQMFGYGYTF. J is TRBJ1-2 and V is TRBV28; D perhaps matches TRBD1 (6 bases). Deletions cut 6 bases from V and 5 bases from J, with 19 bases between. The germline gives CDR1 MDHEN, CDR2 SYDVKM. The CDR3 is 15 residues long.

This rearrangement joins TRBV2 to TRBJ2-5; D is uncertain. The germline V gene has CDR1 SNHLY and CDR2 FYNNEI. V dropped 3 bases and J dropped 5 bases, with 7 bases sitting between them. This CDR3 has 12 residues. The CDR3 sequence is CASSDVRETQYF. The CDR3 DNA follows: TGTGCCAGCAGTGATGTTCGGGAGACCCAGTACTTC.

The chain joins TRBV9 to TRBJ2-2; no clear D. The CDR3 is 16 amino acids. CDR1 is SGDLS, CDR2 YYNGEE, per germline. V lost 2 bases to trimming and J lost 0 bases, with 11 bases between them. CDR3 amino acids: CASSVPSRANTGELFF. DNA for the CDR3: TGTGCCAGCAGCGTCCCCTCTAGGGCGAACACCGGGGAGCTGTTTTTT.

The chain recombines TRBV10-2 with TRBJ2-5; possibly TRBD1 for D (5 bases). V was cut by 7 bases and J by 4 bases, with 10 bases left in between. This CDR3 is built from 12 residues. Per the germline V gene, CDR1 is WSHSY and CDR2 is SAAADI. The CDR3 here is CASTRVGETQYF. The CDR3 DNA follows: TGCGCCAGCACCAGGGTTGGAGAGACCCAGTACTTC.

V and J are TRBV9 and TRBJ2-7, with 12 bases identical to TRBD2. Unmatched junction bases numbered 6, after V lost 3 bases and J lost 2 bases. This CDR3 comprises 16 residues. Germline V gene data show CDR1 as SGDLS and CDR2 as YYNGEE. CDR3 DNA: TGTGCCAGCAGCGCGGTGGGACTAGCGGGCCCCTACGAGCAGTACTTC. This encodes CASSAVGLAGPYEQYF.

This chain connects TRBV6-6 to TRBJ2-3; 10 bases fit TRBD2. Per germline, CDR1 MNHNY and CDR2 SVGAGI (reference sequence). This CDR3 region has 15 residues. The J segment lost 6 bases and the V segment lost 6 bases, leaving 9 bases of the junction unmatched. This chain's CDR3 is CASRKKAGGGDTQYF. CDR3 coding DNA: TGTGCCAGCAGGAAAAAAGCGGGAGGGGGGGATACGCAGTATTTT.

V and J are TRBV29-1 and TRBJ1-1, with TRBD1 as a possible D gene (6 bases). The CDR3 is 15 amino acids. With 2 bases removed from V and 11 bases from J, the gap between germline ends came to 24 bases. The germline CDR1 and CDR2 sequences are SQVTM and ANQGSEA. This CDR3 reads CSVEPHSRRGGMAFF. Here the CDR3 DNA reads TGCAGCGTTGAACCCCACTCTAGGAGGGGGGGTATGGCTTTCTTT.

The chain uses TRBV5-4 and TRBJ2-5; 8 bases align to TRBD1. Per germline, CDR1 SGHNT and CDR2 YYREEE (reference sequence). V was pared by 2 bases and J by 5 bases, with 5 bases of the junction left unmatched. This CDR3 is built from 14 residues. CDR3 sequence reads: CASSLQGVVETQYF. The CDR3 coding sequence is TGTGCCAGCAGCTTACAGGGGGTCGTGGAGACCCAGTACTTC.

The V and J genes are TRBV5-1 and TRBJ1-5; TRBD1 might be the D (5 bases). Trimming took off 0 bases at V and 6 bases at J, with 13 bases between the two ends. This CDR3 is 15 amino acids long. Looked up from germline, CDR1 is SGHRS and CDR2 is YFSETQ. CDR3 protein: CASSLGGGGSQPQHF. The CDR3, as DNA: TGCGCCAGCAGCTTGGGGGGCGGGGGATCTCAGCCCCAGCATTTT.

This clone was observed a few times. CDR3 sequence: CASSEGLAGRYEQYF. CDR3 nucleotide sequence: TGTGCCAGCAGTGAAGGGCTAGCGGGTCGCTACGAGCAGTACTTC. The J gene is TRBJ2-7, the V gene TRBV6-1; 8 nucleotides match TRBD2. Unmatched junction bases numbered 5, after V lost 1 base and J lost 3 bases. The germline CDR1 and CDR2 sequences are MNHNS and SASEGT. CDR3 length: 15 amino acids.

The chain employs TRBV7-9 and TRBJ2-7; D is ambiguous. This CDR3 contains 11 residues. Trimming stripped 5 bases from V and 4 bases from J, with 6 bases between. Germline CDR1 SEHNR, CDR2 FQNEAQ (reference sequence). The CDR3 region has the DNA TGTGCCAGCAGCCCCAAATACGAGCAGTACTTC. This translates into CASSPKYEQYF.

The CDR3 DNA sequence: TGTGCCAGCAGCTCGCTGACTGGGACCTATACGCAGTATTTT. Its protein is CASSSLTGTYTQYF. This chain connects TRBV5-6 to TRBJ2-3; D possibly uses TRBD1 or TRBD2 (5 bases each). The CDR3 runs to 14 residues. V lost 3 bases, J lost 7 bases, and 15 bases lay in between. Germline V lookup: CDR1 SGHDT, CDR2 YYEEEE. Full variable domain (outside the CDR3, taken from reference TRBV5-6 and TRBJ2-3): DAGVTQSPTHLIKTRGQQVTLRCSPKSGHDTVSWYQQALGQGPQFIFQYYEEEERQRGNFPDRFSGHQFPNYSSELNVNALLLGDSALYLCASSSLTGTYTQYFGPGTRLTVL.

The V gene is TRBV4-3, the J gene TRBJ1-2, with D maybe TRBD1 (5 bases). The CDR3 is 15 residues long. With 3 bases removed from V and 4 bases from J, the gap between germline ends came to 15 bases. The V gene's germline CDR1 is LGHNA and CDR2 YSLEER. The CDR3 region is CASSQDRQPLYGYTF. The CDR3 DNA reads TGCGCCAGCAGCCAGGATAGACAGCCACTCTATGGCTACACCTTC.

The CDR3, as DNA: TGTGCCAGCAGCTTAGGAGACCACAGGGGCGAGTTCTTC. Translation: CASSLGDHRGEFF. The chain joins TRBV7-9 to TRBJ2-1; 7 bases agree with TRBD1. The germline CDR1 and CDR2 sequences are SEHNR and FQNEAQ (reference sequence). V shed 1 base, J shed 14 bases, and the junction held 8 bases outside the gene matches. This CDR3 region has 13 residues.

In DNA form, the CDR3 reads TGCGCCAGCAGCCAAGAGTTACTAGCGGGGTTACTCCGGGGTGAGCAGTTCTTC. Its protein product is CASSQELLAGLLRGEQFF. The V gene is TRBV4-3, the J gene TRBJ2-1; 10 positions agree with TRBD2. CDR3 size: 18 residues. Germline loops: CDR1 LGHNA, CDR2 YSLEER. V lost 0 bases, J lost 9 bases, and 14 bases stayed unmatched.

The genes are TRBV28 and TRBJ2-7; D is uncertain. Deletions cut 7 bases from V and 7 bases from J, with 20 bases between. Germline values: CDR1 MDHEN, CDR2 SYDVKM. This CDR3 is built from 14 residues. The CDR3 DNA sequence: TGTGCCAGCACCGCCCCTTCAAACTCTCGGGAGCAGTACTTC. Protein sequence: CASTAPSNSREQYF.

The chain couples TRBV15 to TRBJ2-5; D unresolved. The end of the DNA is better explained by TRBJ2-7, so the J call may be wrong. The germline V gene has CDR1 LNHNV and CDR2 YYDKDF (reference sequence). This CDR3 spans 14 amino acids. The CDR3 spells CATSREGLSYEQYF. The CDR3 nucleotides read TGTGCCACCAGCAGAGAAGGTCTGTCCTACGAGCAGTACTTC.

The chain couples TRBV21-1 to TRBJ1-3; no check of the table's D call, TRBD1, against the DNA was made. TRBV21-1 is noted as a pseudogene. This CDR3 is 15 amino acids long. The CDR3 bases are TGTGCCAGCAGCAAAGTGGCCAGGGCTGGAAACACCATATATTTT. As protein: CASSKVARAGNTIYF.